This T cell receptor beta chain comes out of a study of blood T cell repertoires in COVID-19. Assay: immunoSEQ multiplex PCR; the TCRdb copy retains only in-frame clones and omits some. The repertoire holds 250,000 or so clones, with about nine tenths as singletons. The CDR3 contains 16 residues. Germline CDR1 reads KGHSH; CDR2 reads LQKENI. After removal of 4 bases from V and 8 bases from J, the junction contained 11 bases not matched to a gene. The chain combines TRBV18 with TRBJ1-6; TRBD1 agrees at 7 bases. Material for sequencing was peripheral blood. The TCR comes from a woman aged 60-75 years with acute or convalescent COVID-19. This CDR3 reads CASSLSPGTAYSPLHF. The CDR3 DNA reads TGTGCCAGCTCACTTTCCCCCGGGACAGCTTATTCACCCCTCCACTTT. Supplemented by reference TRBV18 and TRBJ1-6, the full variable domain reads NAGVMQNPRHLVRRRGQEARLRCSPMKGHSHVYWYRQLPEEGLKFMVYLQKENIIDESGMPKERFSAEFPKEGPSILRIQQVVRGDSAAYFCASSLSPGTAYSPLHFGNGTRLTVT.